The rows below give T cell receptor beta chains drawn from one sample of a study of identical twins. TCRdb independently ran MiXCR on the 5' RACE reads; one entry per CDR3 protein. The top ten clones hold 1.6% of a sample with 500,000 to 650,000 distinct CDR3 sequences, around 7.5% of them seen once. The data were also submitted as part of a second study, on yellow fever vaccine responses in identical twins.

Source material: PBMCs. These receptors were taken from a woman aged 18-29 years in good health. The CDR3 runs from the conserved cysteine through the conserved F or W. Each record gives: V gene, D gene, clone size, J gene, CDR3 protein, CDR3 DNA. D genes are given only for firm matches. Rows may omit the clone size; those that give it use once, few, many or a size class.

v_call: TRBV5-1
d_call: TRBD1
clone_size: few
j_call: TRBJ2-3
cdr3_aa: CASSLTGVPTDTQYF
cdr3_nt: TGCGCCAGCAGCTTGACAGGGGTCCCCACAGATACGCAGTATTTT

v_call: TRBV18
d_call: .
clone_size: few
j_call: TRBJ2-7
cdr3_aa: CASSPGPQDSYEQYF
cdr3_nt: TGTGCCAGCTCACCAGGGCCCCAGGACTCCTACGAGCAGTACTTC

v_call: TRBV20-1
d_call: .
clone_size: many
j_call: TRBJ2-5
cdr3_aa: CSGKLAQETQYF
cdr3_nt: TGCAGCGGCAAATTGGCCCAAGAGACCCAGTACTTC

v_call: TRBV27
d_call: .
clone_size: many
j_call: TRBJ1-2
cdr3_aa: CASRSLAEYGYTF
cdr3_nt: TGTGCCAGCAGGAGCCTAGCCGAGTATGGCTACACCTTC

v_call: TRBV5-1
d_call: TRBD2
clone_size: .
j_call: TRBJ2-3
cdr3_aa: CASSLDPSGGTDTQYF
cdr3_nt: TGCGCCAGCAGCTTGGACCCTAGCGGAGGCACAGATACGCAGTATTTT

v_call: TRBV6-5
d_call: .
clone_size: few
j_call: TRBJ1-3
cdr3_aa: CASGEGNTIYF
cdr3_nt: TGTGCTTCCGGGGAGGGAAACACCATATATTTT

v_call: TRBV20-1
d_call: .
clone_size: .
j_call: TRBJ2-7
cdr3_aa: CSARGPTSLIPYEQYF
cdr3_nt: TGCAGTGCTAGAGGCCCCACTAGCCTTATTCCCTACGAGCAGTACTTC

v_call: TRBV5-1
d_call: TRBD1
clone_size: few
j_call: TRBJ1-1
cdr3_aa: CASSPSGQGLAGTEAFF
cdr3_nt: TGCGCCAGCAGCCCCTCGGGACAGGGCCTCGCTGGCACTGAAGCTTTCTTT

v_call: TRBV20-1
d_call: TRBD2
clone_size: few
j_call: TRBJ2-7
cdr3_aa: CSALLSGRVYEQYF
cdr3_nt: TGCAGTGCCCTCCTTAGCGGGAGGGTCTACGAGCAGTACTTC

v_call: TRBV7-9
d_call: TRBD1
clone_size: few
j_call: TRBJ1-1
cdr3_aa: CASSPAGQRNTEAFF
cdr3_nt: TGTGCCAGCAGCCCCGCGGGACAGCGGAACACTGAAGCTTTCTTT

v_call: TRBV12-3/TRBV12-4
d_call: TRBD2
clone_size: .
j_call: TRBJ2-1
cdr3_aa: CASRTSGQIDEQFF
cdr3_nt: TGTGCCAGCAGGACTAGCGGACAGATCGATGAGCAGTTCTTC

v_call: TRBV9
d_call: TRBD2
clone_size: many
j_call: TRBJ2-5
cdr3_aa: CASSLTSGGIETQYF
cdr3_nt: TGTGCCAGCAGCCTGACTAGCGGAGGGATAGAGACCCAGTACTTC

v_call: TRBV12-3/TRBV12-4
d_call: TRBD2
clone_size: many
j_call: TRBJ2-3
cdr3_aa: CASSPRTSGTAPDTQYF
cdr3_nt: TGTGCCAGCAGCCCTAGGACTAGCGGGACCGCCCCAGATACGCAGTATTTT

v_call: TRBV5-1
d_call: .
clone_size: few
j_call: TRBJ1-4
cdr3_aa: CASSLGRAATNEKLFF
cdr3_nt: TGCGCCAGCAGCTTGGGCAGGGCCGCAACTAATGAAAAACTGTTTTTT

v_call: TRBV6-5
d_call: TRBD2
clone_size: .
j_call: TRBJ2-1
cdr3_aa: CASSYSPSGGPYNEQFF
cdr3_nt: TGTGCCAGCAGTTACTCCCCGTCGGGGGGGCCCTACAATGAGCAGTTCTTC

v_call: TRBV20-1
d_call: .
clone_size: .
j_call: TRBJ1-1
cdr3_aa: CSATSTLGEAFF
cdr3_nt: TGCAGTGCCACATCGACTTTAGGTGAAGCTTTCTTT

v_call: TRBV24-1
d_call: TRBD2
clone_size: many
j_call: TRBJ2-1
cdr3_aa: CATSAASGSIEQFF
cdr3_nt: TGTGCCACCAGTGCGGCTAGCGGGAGCATTGAGCAGTTCTTC

v_call: TRBV15
d_call: .
clone_size: many
j_call: TRBJ1-5
cdr3_aa: CATSRALQPQHF
cdr3_nt: TGTGCCACCAGCAGAGCGTTGCAGCCCCAGCATTTT

v_call: TRBV29-1
d_call: TRBD1
clone_size: many
j_call: TRBJ2-3
cdr3_aa: CSVRAFGQAITDTQYF
cdr3_nt: TGCAGCGTTCGGGCGTTCGGACAGGCCATCACAGATACGCAGTATTTT

v_call: TRBV29-1
d_call: .
clone_size: many
j_call: TRBJ2-1
cdr3_aa: CSVTPRDLSYNEQFF
cdr3_nt: TGCAGCGTTACTCCCCGGGACCTCTCCTACAATGAGCAGTTCTTC

v_call: TRBV28
d_call: .
clone_size: many
j_call: TRBJ2-3
cdr3_aa: CASSPGGYF
cdr3_nt: TGTGCCAGCAGCCCTGGTGGGTATTTT

v_call: TRBV21-1
d_call: .
clone_size: few
j_call: TRBJ2-2
cdr3_aa: CASSKERQETSGSRGELFF
cdr3_nt: TGTGCCAGCAGCAAAGAAAGGCAGGAGACTAGCGGGAGTCGAGGGGAGCTGTTTTTT

v_call: TRBV15
d_call: .
clone_size: many
j_call: TRBJ2-5
cdr3_aa: CATSRDSETQYF
cdr3_nt: TGTGCCACCAGCAGAGATAGTGAGACCCAGTACTTC

v_call: TRBV2
d_call: TRBD1
clone_size: few
j_call: TRBJ2-3
cdr3_aa: CAIEGARTDTQYF
cdr3_nt: TGTGCCATCGAGGGGGCCCGCACAGATACGCAGTATTTT

v_call: TRBV29-1
d_call: TRBD1
clone_size: .
j_call: TRBJ1-1
cdr3_aa: CSVEDRDREFRDTEAFF
cdr3_nt: TGCAGCGTTGAAGATCGGGACAGGGAGTTTCGGGACACTGAAGCTTTCTTT

v_call: TRBV7-9
d_call: TRBD2
clone_size: few
j_call: TRBJ2-3
cdr3_aa: CASSFATSGSTDTQYF
cdr3_nt: TGTGCCAGCAGCTTCGCAACTAGCGGAAGCACAGATACGCAGTATTTT

v_call: TRBV13
d_call: .
clone_size: many
j_call: TRBJ2-7
cdr3_aa: CASSLGRRGLYEQYF
cdr3_nt: TGTGCCAGCAGCTTAGGGAGGCGGGGGCTCTACGAGCAGTACTTC

v_call: TRBV28
d_call: TRBD1
clone_size: .
j_call: TRBJ2-5
cdr3_aa: CASSFEGAVETQYF
cdr3_nt: TGTGCCAGCAGTTTTGAGGGGGCCGTCGAGACCCAGTACTTC

v_call: TRBV5-6
d_call: .
clone_size: few
j_call: TRBJ1-5
cdr3_aa: CASSFGGFGNQPQHF
cdr3_nt: TGTGCCAGCAGCTTCGGGGGCTTCGGCAATCAGCCCCAGCATTTT

v_call: TRBV24-1
d_call: TRBD1
clone_size: .
j_call: TRBJ2-5
cdr3_aa: CATSDPRQGVGETQYF
cdr3_nt: TGTGCCACCAGTGATCCCAGACAGGGCGTTGGGGAGACCCAGTACTTC

v_call: TRBV24-1
d_call: .
clone_size: few
j_call: TRBJ2-1
cdr3_aa: CATSAPGTPGDEQFF
cdr3_nt: TGTGCCACCAGTGCCCCCGGGACTCCCGGGGATGAGCAGTTCTTC

v_call: TRBV29-1
d_call: .
clone_size: few
j_call: TRBJ1-4
cdr3_aa: CSVSPTSGVEKLFF
cdr3_nt: TGCAGCGTTTCCCCCACATCAGGGGTCGAAAAACTGTTTTTT

v_call: TRBV3-1
d_call: .
clone_size: .
j_call: TRBJ2-7
cdr3_aa: CASSQEDSDYEQYF
cdr3_nt: TGTGCCAGCAGCCAGGAGGATTCCGACTACGAGCAGTACTTC

v_call: TRBV12-3/TRBV12-4
d_call: .
clone_size: many
j_call: TRBJ2-5
cdr3_aa: CASTSGYRTAQETQYF
cdr3_nt: TGTGCCAGCACCTCCGGGTACCGGACTGCTCAAGAGACCCAGTACTTC

v_call: TRBV15
d_call: .
clone_size: many
j_call: TRBJ1-3
cdr3_aa: CATSRDRGSGNTIYF
cdr3_nt: TGTGCCACCAGCAGAGACAGGGGCTCTGGAAACACCATATATTTT

v_call: TRBV4-2
d_call: TRBD2
clone_size: .
j_call: TRBJ2-2
cdr3_aa: CASSQDSLAAGELFF
cdr3_nt: TGTGCCAGCAGCCAAGATTCGCTAGCGGCCGGGGAGCTGTTTTTT

v_call: TRBV29-1
d_call: .
clone_size: many
j_call: TRBJ2-4
cdr3_aa: CSVESFGAKNIQYF
cdr3_nt: TGCAGCGTTGAGTCTTTCGGGGCCAAAAACATTCAGTACTTC

v_call: TRBV2
d_call: .
clone_size: .
j_call: TRBJ2-3
cdr3_aa: CAGGDPLTDTQYF
cdr3_nt: TGTGCCGGAGGGGACCCGCTAACAGATACGCAGTATTTT

v_call: TRBV12-3/TRBV12-4
d_call: .
clone_size: few
j_call: TRBJ1-5
cdr3_aa: CASSSAAPDGQPQHF
cdr3_nt: TGTGCCAGCAGTTCCGCCGCCCCGGACGGGCAGCCCCAGCATTTT

v_call: TRBV7-2
d_call: .
clone_size: .
j_call: TRBJ1-2
cdr3_aa: CASSLVLDGYTF
cdr3_nt: TGTGCCAGCAGCTTAGTTTTGGATGGCTACACCTTC

v_call: TRBV7-6
d_call: .
clone_size: .
j_call: TRBJ2-7
cdr3_aa: CASSLESGLLGEQYF
cdr3_nt: TGTGCCAGCAGCTTAGAGTCGGGGTTGTTGGGCGAGCAGTACTTC

v_call: TRBV14
d_call: .
clone_size: .
j_call: TRBJ2-6
cdr3_aa: CASSQASGANVLTF
cdr3_nt: TGTGCCAGCAGCCAAGCCTCTGGGGCCAACGTCCTGACTTTC

v_call: TRBV6-1
d_call: TRBD1
clone_size: .
j_call: TRBJ1-6
cdr3_aa: CASSETGELSSYNSPLHF
cdr3_nt: TGTGCCAGCAGTGAAACAGGGGAACTAAGCTCCTATAATTCACCCCTCCACTTT

v_call: TRBV12-3/TRBV12-4
d_call: .
clone_size: .
j_call: TRBJ2-3
cdr3_aa: CASSSEGEDTQYF
cdr3_nt: TGTGCCAGCAGTTCGGAGGGGGAAGATACGCAGTATTTT

v_call: TRBV15
d_call: .
clone_size: many
j_call: TRBJ2-7
cdr3_aa: CATSRMSSYEQYF
cdr3_nt: TGTGCCACCAGCAGAATGAGCTCCTACGAGCAGTACTTC

v_call: TRBV11-2
d_call: .
clone_size: many
j_call: TRBJ1-1
cdr3_aa: CASSFIPTGMNTEAFF
cdr3_nt: TGTGCCAGCAGCTTTATTCCGACAGGAATGAACACTGAAGCTTTCTTT

v_call: TRBV2
d_call: TRBD2
clone_size: few
j_call: TRBJ2-7
cdr3_aa: CAITRRTSVYEQYF
cdr3_nt: TGTGCCATCACGAGAAGGACTAGCGTATACGAGCAGTACTTC

v_call: TRBV3-1
d_call: .
clone_size: .
j_call: TRBJ1-1
cdr3_aa: CASSALGAAEAFF
cdr3_nt: TGTGCCAGCAGCGCCCTGGGGGCAGCAGAAGCTTTCTTT

v_call: TRBV5-5
d_call: .
clone_size: .
j_call: TRBJ2-2
cdr3_aa: CASCLPVSARGTGELFF
cdr3_nt: TGTGCCAGCTGCCTGCCCGTCAGTGCCCGGGGGACCGGGGAGCTGTTTTTT

v_call: TRBV7-9
d_call: TRBD1
clone_size: .
j_call: TRBJ2-5
cdr3_aa: CASSALPGQGWETQYF
cdr3_nt: TGTGCCAGCAGCGCACTCCCGGGACAGGGTTGGGAGACCCAGTACTTC

v_call: TRBV5-6
d_call: .
clone_size: .
j_call: TRBJ2-1
cdr3_aa: CASSQGSRYDEQFF
cdr3_nt: TGTGCCAGCAGCCAGGGCTCGCGGTACGATGAGCAGTTCTTC

v_call: TRBV29-1
d_call: TRBD2
clone_size: .
j_call: TRBJ2-1
cdr3_aa: CSVGLGLAGTEQFF
cdr3_nt: TGCAGCGTTGGTTTAGGACTAGCGGGGACTGAGCAGTTCTTC

v_call: TRBV20-1
d_call: .
clone_size: .
j_call: TRBJ2-1
cdr3_aa: CSARRGRASSYNEQFF
cdr3_nt: TGCAGTGCTAGAAGGGGTAGGGCGAGCTCCTACAATGAGCAGTTCTTC

v_call: TRBV24-1
d_call: TRBD1
clone_size: many
j_call: TRBJ1-2
cdr3_aa: CATSSDRDSGYTF
cdr3_nt: TGTGCCACCAGTTCGGACCGGGACAGTGGCTACACCTTC

v_call: TRBV4-1
d_call: TRBD1
clone_size: few
j_call: TRBJ2-2
cdr3_aa: CASSHTGTANTGELFF
cdr3_nt: TGCGCCAGCAGCCATACCGGGACAGCGAACACCGGGGAGCTGTTTTTT

v_call: TRBV12-3/TRBV12-4
d_call: .
clone_size: many
j_call: TRBJ2-3
cdr3_aa: CASSLGGGRDTQYF
cdr3_nt: TGTGCCAGCAGTTTAGGTGGGGGACGAGATACGCAGTATTTT

v_call: TRBV7-2
d_call: .
clone_size: many
j_call: TRBJ1-2
cdr3_aa: CASSPRTVAWGYTF
cdr3_nt: TGTGCCAGCAGCCCCCGAACAGTAGCCTGGGGCTACACCTTC

v_call: TRBV2
d_call: .
clone_size: many
j_call: TRBJ1-5
cdr3_aa: CASTSRELSNQPQHF
cdr3_nt: TGTGCCAGCACCTCCAGAGAGCTTAGCAATCAGCCCCAGCATTTT